A few counts support the clone carrying this TCR beta chain. Its matching antigen is unknown. The data were taken from a study of beta chain features in type 1 diabetes. CDR1 and CDR2 from the germline V gene are MNHEY and SMNVEV (reference sequence). Trimming took 3 bases from V and 4 from J; bases not matched to a gene: 11. The CDR3 sequence is 16 residues long. Since all of the isolated RNA was reverse transcribed, expressed TCRB transcripts were what got sequenced. Measured with immunoSEQ multiplex PCR; TCRdb has only the in-frame clones, and not every one. The sample includes hundreds of thousands of clones, 6.5% to 10% of them seen just once. Overall study findings and caveats: Sequencing used cDNA, and cells with high TCR expression could therefore be over-represented.

The specimen was central memory CD4+ T cells from blood. The clonotype originates from a young woman in good health. The chain carries TRBV27 and TRBJ1-2; 7 nucleotides line up with TRBD1. CDR3 nucleotide sequence: TGTGCCAGCAGTTTGGGGACAGTCCCCTCCATCTATGGCTACACCTTC. It is translated as CASSLGTVPSIYGYTF.